This T cell receptor beta chain came from a study of vaccination effects on CD4 cells after COVID-19. Study results and limitations: The vaccine-induced clones of healthy vaccinees included only 1 of 255 that cross-reacted with common cold coronaviruses. Substantial clonal contraction characterized both infection- and vaccine-induced clones late after vaccination.

Remarks on this clone: Its antigen remains unidentified.

The CDR3 loop spans 11 amino acids. Per germline, CDR1 LGHDT and CDR2 YNNKEL (reference sequence). V was shortened by 6 bases and J by 11 bases, with 13 bases between the two germline ends. The table came from immunoSEQ multiplex PCR; TCRdb's copy has only in-frame clones and leaves some out. In the table there are about 55,000 clones, around 70% of which are singletons. Antigen-specific CD4+ T cells were first expanded with viral peptide pools by the ViraFEST assay and only then sequenced. Cells that had been cultured for roughly ten days were the source of isolated CD4+ T cells. Absence of prior SARS-CoV-2 infection characterized the vaccine recipients, who showed negative nucleocapsid antibodies. A half-medium replacement with IL-2 medium was carried out on days 3 and 7.

The chain couples TRBV3-1 (or the pseudogene TRBV3-2) to TRBJ1-1; D perhaps matches TRBD1 (6 bases). The sequence derives from a human donor who received a COVID-19 vaccine. Specimen: CD4+ T cells from PBMCs cultured with SARS-CoV-2 spike peptides, collected before COVID-19 vaccination. The DNA for the CDR3 is TGTGCCAGCAGTCTAGGGGGAACGGCTTTCTTT. Translating it yields CASSLGGTAFF.